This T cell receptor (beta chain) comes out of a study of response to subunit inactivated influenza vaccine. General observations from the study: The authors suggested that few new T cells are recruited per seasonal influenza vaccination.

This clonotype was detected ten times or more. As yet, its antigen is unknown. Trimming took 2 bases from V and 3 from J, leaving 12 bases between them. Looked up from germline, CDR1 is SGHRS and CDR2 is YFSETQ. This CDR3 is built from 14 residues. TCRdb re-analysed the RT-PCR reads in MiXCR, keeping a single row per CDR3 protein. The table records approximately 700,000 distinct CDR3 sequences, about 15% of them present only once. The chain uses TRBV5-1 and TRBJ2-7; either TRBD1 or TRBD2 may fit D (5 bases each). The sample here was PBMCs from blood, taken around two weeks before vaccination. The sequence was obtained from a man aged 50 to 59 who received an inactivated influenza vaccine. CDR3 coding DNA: TGCGCCAGCAGCTTTGCCGGGACCGACTACGAGCAGTACTTC. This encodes CASSFAGTDYEQYF.